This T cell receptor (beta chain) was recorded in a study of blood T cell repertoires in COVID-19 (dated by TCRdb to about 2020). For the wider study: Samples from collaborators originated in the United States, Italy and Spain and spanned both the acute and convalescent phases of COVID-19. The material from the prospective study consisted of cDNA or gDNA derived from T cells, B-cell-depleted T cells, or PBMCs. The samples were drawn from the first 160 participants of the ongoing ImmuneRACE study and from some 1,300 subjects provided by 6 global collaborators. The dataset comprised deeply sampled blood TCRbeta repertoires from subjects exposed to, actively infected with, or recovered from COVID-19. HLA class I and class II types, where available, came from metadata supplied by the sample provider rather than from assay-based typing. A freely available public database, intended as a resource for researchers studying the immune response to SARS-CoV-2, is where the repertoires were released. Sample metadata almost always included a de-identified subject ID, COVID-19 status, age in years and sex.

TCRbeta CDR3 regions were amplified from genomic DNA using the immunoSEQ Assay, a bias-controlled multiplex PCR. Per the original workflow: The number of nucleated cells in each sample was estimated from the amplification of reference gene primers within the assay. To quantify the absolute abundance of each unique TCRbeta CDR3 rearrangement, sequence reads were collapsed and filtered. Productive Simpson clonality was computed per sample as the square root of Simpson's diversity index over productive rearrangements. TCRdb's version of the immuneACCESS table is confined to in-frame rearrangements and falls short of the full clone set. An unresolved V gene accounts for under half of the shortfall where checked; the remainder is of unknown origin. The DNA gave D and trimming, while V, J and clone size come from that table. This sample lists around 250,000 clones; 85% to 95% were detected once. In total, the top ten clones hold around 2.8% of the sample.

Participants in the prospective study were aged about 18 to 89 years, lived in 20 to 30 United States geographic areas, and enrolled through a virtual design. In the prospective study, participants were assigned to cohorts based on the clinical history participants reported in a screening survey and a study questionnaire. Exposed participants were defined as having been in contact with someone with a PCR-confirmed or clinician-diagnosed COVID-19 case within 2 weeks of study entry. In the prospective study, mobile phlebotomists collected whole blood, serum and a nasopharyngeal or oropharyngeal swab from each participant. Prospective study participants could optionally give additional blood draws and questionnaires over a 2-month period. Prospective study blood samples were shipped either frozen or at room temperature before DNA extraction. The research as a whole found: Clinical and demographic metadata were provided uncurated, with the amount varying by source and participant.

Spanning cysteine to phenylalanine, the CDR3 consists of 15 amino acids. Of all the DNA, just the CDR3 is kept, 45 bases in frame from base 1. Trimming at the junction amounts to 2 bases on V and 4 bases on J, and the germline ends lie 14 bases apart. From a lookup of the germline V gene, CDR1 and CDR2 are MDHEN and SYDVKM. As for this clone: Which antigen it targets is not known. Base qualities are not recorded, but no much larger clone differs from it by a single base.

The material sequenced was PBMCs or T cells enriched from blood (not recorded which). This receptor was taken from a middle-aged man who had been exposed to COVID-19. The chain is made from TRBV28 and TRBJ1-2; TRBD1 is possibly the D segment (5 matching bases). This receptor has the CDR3 CASSLRAGLGYGYTF. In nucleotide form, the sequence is TGTGCCAGCAGTTTACGGGCGGGGCTCGGCTATGGCTACACCTTC.